Following are 31 T cell receptor beta chains from one sample sequenced in a study of cytomegalovirus exposure and HLA in healthy donors (dated by TCRdb to about 2017). The receptor library was made with the immunoSEQ multiplex PCR assay. For the multiplex PCR, a mixture combining 60 forward primers for TCR Vbeta segments and 13 reverse primers for TCR Jbeta segments was used. As stored in TCRdb, this immuneACCESS dataset retains in-frame rearrangements with V and J assigned. A fraction of the clones does not appear; measured against another copy, unresolved V genes explain less than half of the discrepancy, and the remainder lacks a known reason. The sample table lists roughly 190,000 clones, around 62% of them with a count of one. Clones ranked in the top ten supply 2.5% to 3% of the sample. Input material: PBMCs. The source of these receptors is a man aged 35 to 55 in good health and CMV-seronegative.

This clone appeared a few times. In DNA, the CDR3 is TGTGCCAGCAGTGTTGAGGCAGGGTTTTTGTTCTTC. Translated: CASSVEAGFLFF. V and J are TRBV2 and TRBJ2-1, with D perhaps matching TRBD1 (5 bases). From germline, CDR1 is SNHLY and CDR2 FYNNEI. The CDR3 runs 12 residues. Trimming took off 4 bases at V and 15 bases at J, with 16 bases between the two ends.

The chain employs TRBV2 and TRBJ1-6; no clear D. The CDR3 length is 13 residues. V was cut by 7 bases and J by 11 bases, with 15 bases left in between. CDR1 is SNHLY, CDR2 FYNNEI, per germline. As DNA, the CDR3 is TGTGCCAGCACGGAAATACTTCGGGCACCCCTCCACTTT. This encodes CASTEILRAPLHF.

The V call is TRBV30, the J call TRBJ1-2, with TRBD1 identical over 7 bases. V lost 5 bases to trimming and J lost 4 bases; unmatched junction nucleotides: 10. This CDR3 is built from 14 residues. Germline lookup yields CDR1 GTSNPN and CDR2 SVGIG (reference sequence). The DNA for the CDR3 is TGTGCCTGGGCAGGGGGAAGTCCCTCCTATGGCTACACCTTC. It encodes CAWAGGSPSYGYTF.

This rearrangement joins TRBV7-9 to TRBJ2-1; 14 bases are a match to TRBD2. The CDR3 covers 16 residues. V was pared by 1 base and J by 5 bases, with 1 base of the junction left unmatched. Germline V lookup: CDR1 SEHNR, CDR2 FQNEAQ (reference sequence). The CDR3 DNA sequence: TGTGCCAGCAGCTTAGGGGGACTAGCGGGAGACAATGAGCAGTTCTTC. Protein sequence: CASSLGGLAGDNEQFF.

The chain uses TRBV18 and TRBJ2-1; no definite D call. With 3 bases removed from V and 9 bases from J, the gap between germline ends came to 15 bases. Germline V gene data show CDR1 as KGHSH and CDR2 as LQKENI. This CDR3 comprises 14 residues. CDR3 residues: CASSPPSQNGEQFF. The DNA for the CDR3 is TGTGCCAGCTCACCGCCCTCGCAGAATGGTGAGCAGTTCTTC. Looking up the rest from reference TRBV18 and TRBJ2-1 gives the full variable domain: NAGVMQNPRHLVRRRGQEARLRCSPMKGHSHVYWYRQLPEEGLKFMVYLQKENIIDESGMPKERFSAEFPKEGPSILRIQQVVRGDSAAYFCASSPPSQNGEQFFGPGTRLTVL.

This clone was observed a handful of times. The rearrangement uses TRBV9 and TRBJ2-2; D is perhaps TRBD1 (6 bases). The CDR3 extends over 18 amino acids. V gave up 5 bases and J gave up 4 bases, with 24 bases separating them. The germline V gene has CDR1 SGDLS and CDR2 YYNGEE. CDR3 sequence: CASRETPGQTFGTGELFF. The CDR3 bases are TGTGCCAGCAGGGAGACACCGGGACAAACCTTCGGCACCGGGGAGCTGTTTTTT.

This clone was recorded a few times. J is TRBJ2-2 and V is TRBV19; TRBD2 matches 8 bases. CDR1 and CDR2 from the germline V gene are LNHDA and SQIVND (reference sequence). The V gene end was trimmed by 3 bases and the J gene end by 7 bases; junction bases not matched to a gene: 7. The length of the CDR3 is 15 residues. This CDR3 is CASSIGGGNYGELFF. The DNA for the CDR3 is TGTGCCAGTAGTATTGGCGGGGGGAACTACGGGGAGCTGTTTTTT.

This clone occurred a few times. The V and J genes are TRBV6-5 and TRBJ1-2; TRBD1 aligns across 8 bases. The germline V gene encodes CDR1 MNHEY and CDR2 SVGAGI. CDR3 length: 13 amino acids. Losses at the gene ends were 7 bases for V and 5 bases for J; bases not matched to a gene: 6. Here the CDR3 DNA reads TGTGCCAGCATCGGACAGGGTGGATATGGCTACACCTTC. Encoded protein: CASIGQGGYGYTF.

This clone was seen more than once but under ten times. The rearrangement links TRBV9 to TRBJ1-1; TRBD1 might be the D (5 bases). The CDR3 is made up of 13 amino acids. Germline values: CDR1 SGDLS, CDR2 YYNGEE. The V and J ends lost 0 bases and 5 bases respectively, with 8 bases between them. Here the CDR3 reads CASSVAGNTEAFF. The CDR3 DNA reads as TGTGCCAGCAGCGTAGCAGGGAATACTGAAGCTTTCTTT.

The chain couples TRBV6-5 to TRBJ2-7, with D possibly TRBD2 on 6 matching bases. The germline CDR1 and CDR2 sequences are MNHEY and SVGAGI. Trimming stripped 4 bases from V and 1 base from J, with 8 bases between. This CDR3 has 13 residues. DNA for the CDR3: TGTGCCAGCAGTTCCGGGACTTCCTACGAGCAGTACTTC. This gives the protein CASSSGTSYEQYF.

The table lists this clone with a few counts. V is TRBV6-5 and J is TRBJ1-5; D is uncertain. Deletions cut 6 bases from V and 4 bases from J, with 4 bases between. CDR3 length: 11 residues. The V gene's germline CDR1 is MNHEY and CDR2 SVGAGI. Here the CDR3 reads CASSLNQPQHF. In nucleotides, the CDR3 is TGTGCCAGCAGCCTGAATCAGCCCCAGCATTTT.

This clone appeared a few times. The chain carries TRBV29-1 and TRBJ2-7, with 12 nucleotides matching TRBD2. With 7 bases clipped from V and 2 bases from J, the junction kept 6 bases outside the gene matches. CDR1 is SQVTM and CDR2 is ANQGSEA in the germline V gene. The length of the CDR3 is 14 residues. CDR3 nucleotide sequence: TGCAGCGCGACTAGCGGGGGCCTTACCTACGAGCAGTACTTC. Translated, it gives CSATSGGLTYEQYF.

For this clone: An end of the junction does not agree with germline; a read error may underlie this. The identical CDR3 is also encoded by other nucleotide sequences in the sample. The J gene is TRBJ1-1, the V gene TRBV6-1; TRBD1 matches 11 bases. The length of the CDR3 is 16 residues. Per the germline V gene, CDR1 is MNHNS and CDR2 is SASEGT. The chain's CDR3 is CASIERIGQGAGEAFF. The CDR3 DNA reads TGTGCCAGCATTGAAAGGATCGGACAGGGGGCAGGCGAAGCTTTCTTT.

The V call is TRBV2, the J call TRBJ2-5; a possible D gene is TRBD2 (5 bases). Germline lookup yields CDR1 SNHLY and CDR2 FYNNEI. CDR3 length: 12 residues. Trimming pared 5 bases from V and 7 bases from J, leaving 11 bases between. The CDR3 DNA follows: TGTGCCAGCAGTAGCCTTGCGGGGACCCAGTACTTC. Its protein product is CASSSLAGTQYF.

The chain employs TRBV6-1 and TRBJ2-5, with 7 bases lining up with TRBD2. The CDR3 contains 17 residues. V dropped 3 bases and J dropped 4; count of bases not matched to a gene: 14. Germline CDR1 MNHNS, CDR2 SASEGT. CDR3 in DNA: TGTGCCAGCAGTGAGTGGGGGGGACCCGGACGAGTAGAGACCCAGTACTTC. It encodes CASSEWGGPGRVETQYF.

About this clone: One end of the junction fails to match germline, which may point to a read error. The J gene is TRBJ2-7, the V gene TRBV25-1; 7 nucleotides line up with TRBD1. CDR1 is MGHDK and CDR2 is SYGVNS in the germline V gene. The CDR3 runs 12 residues. The CDR3 DNA follows: TGTGCCAGCAGGACAGGGTTATACGAGGAGTACTTC. This codes for CASRTGLYEEYF.

This chain connects TRBV6-5 to TRBJ2-5; TRBD2 might be the D (6 bases). The CDR3 consists of 15 residues. The germline V and J ends were trimmed by 6 bases and 1 base, with 15 bases remaining between them. Germline V gene sequence: CDR1 MNHEY, CDR2 SVGAGI. The CDR3 sequence is CASRRWGDRQETQYF. The CDR3 DNA reads as TGTGCCAGCAGGAGGTGGGGGGACCGCCAAGAGACCCAGTACTTC.

V gene TRBV6-6 combines with J gene TRBJ2-5; TRBD2 matches at 9 bases. Per germline, CDR1 MNHNY and CDR2 SVGAGI (reference sequence). This CDR3 region has 16 residues. V was clipped by 0 bases and J by 2 bases; unmatched bases: 4. CDR3 amino acids: CASSYSRTSDQETQYF. DNA of the CDR3: TGTGCCAGCAGTTACTCTAGGACTAGCGATCAAGAGACCCAGTACTTC.

This clone was picked up a small number of times. V is TRBV18 and J is TRBJ1-5, with D possibly being TRBD1 (6 bases). The CDR3 is 15 amino acids. Germline CDR1 reads KGHSH; CDR2 reads LQKENI. Trimming took off 3 bases at V and 3 bases at J, with 12 bases between the two ends. CDR3 region: CASSPTGMSNQPQHF. CDR3 DNA: TGTGCCAGCTCACCCACAGGGATGTCCAATCAGCCCCAGCATTTT.

The gene calls are TRBV15 and TRBJ2-7; D may be TRBD2 (5 bases). The CDR3 length is 15 residues. The V and J ends lost 3 bases and 2 bases respectively, with 14 bases between them. Germline CDR1 LNHNV, CDR2 YYDKDF (reference sequence). This CDR3 is CATSSPGTTPYEQYF. CDR3 nucleotide sequence: TGTGCCACCAGCAGCCCGGGAACTACCCCCTACGAGCAGTACTTC. The entire variable domain, with the rest obtained from reference TRBV15 and TRBJ2-7, is as follows: DAMVIQNPRYQVTQFGKPVTLSCSQTLNHNVMYWYQQKSSQAPKLLFHYYDKDFNNEADTPDNFQSRRPNTSFCFLDIRSPGLGDTAMYLCATSSPGTTPYEQYFGPGTRLTVT.

For the CDR3, the DNA is TGCGCCAGCAACGATTTGGACACCCCGAACCGGGACAAAGAGTTCTTC. This encodes CASNDLDTPNRDKEFF. The rearrangement links TRBV10-1 to TRBJ2-1, with a tentative D call TRBD1 (6 bases). CDR3 length equals 16 residues. Germline-derived CDR1 and CDR2 are WNHNN and SYGVQD (reference sequence). Trimming removed 7 bases from V and 14 bases from J, with 30 bases in between.

In this sample, this clone turned up a few times. J is TRBJ2-7 and V is TRBV19, with D possibly TRBD1 on 5 matching bases. Germline CDR1 is LNHDA and CDR2 is SQIVND (reference sequence). The CDR3 loop spans 13 amino acids. V was pared by 4 bases and J by 3 bases, with 10 bases between. CDR3 amino acids: CASSTRGNYEQYF. The CDR3 DNA reads TGTGCCAGTAGTACTAGGGGAAACTACGAGCAGTACTTC.

The chain couples TRBV2 to TRBJ2-1, with TRBD2 as a possible D gene (5 bases). Per germline, CDR1 SNHLY and CDR2 FYNNEI. V lost 7 bases, J lost 4 bases, and 17 bases lay in between. The CDR3 is made up of 15 amino acids. The CDR3 bases are TGTGCCAGCATTCGGACGAGGGCGGATTACAATGAGCAGTTCTTC. Residues: CASIRTRADYNEQFF.

The rearrangement joins TRBV5-4 to TRBJ1-4, with 7 positions matching TRBD1. V dropped 0 bases and J dropped 9; count of bases not matched to a gene: 5. The CDR3 has 14 residues. Germline values: CDR1 SGHNT, CDR2 YYREEE (reference sequence). As DNA, the CDR3 is TGTGCCAGCAGCTTGGCCGGGACAGATAAAAAACTGTTTTTT. Amino acids: CASSLAGTDKKLFF.

The chain has TRBV5-1 and TRBJ2-5; 8 nucleotides line up with TRBD2. J gave up 2 bases and V 4 bases, and 13 bases lay outside the gene matches. Germline V gene sequence: CDR1 SGHRS, CDR2 YFSETQ. This CDR3 comprises 17 residues. The CDR3 region is CASSPGGSAGDQETQYF. In DNA form, the CDR3 reads TGCGCCAGCAGCCCCGGGGGCTCAGCGGGGGATCAAGAGACCCAGTACTTC.

The gene calls are TRBV5-8 and TRBJ2-3; D possibly corresponds to TRBD1 (5 bases). Germline CDR1 is SGHTS and CDR2 is YDEGEE. CDR3 length: 15 residues. V lost 1 base and J 3 bases, leaving 12 bases between the germline ends. The CDR3 reads CASSLLAGKTDTQYF. CDR3 bases: TGTGCCAGCAGCTTGCTGGCAGGGAAGACAGATACGCAGTATTTT.

The chain is built from TRBV7-3 and TRBJ1-3; D not certain. The V gene's germline CDR1 is SGHTA and CDR2 FQGTGA. The V gene lost 1 base and the J gene lost 0 bases, with 10 bases spanning the gap. The CDR3 totals 16 residues. Here the CDR3 reads CASSLNARSSGNTIYF. As DNA, the CDR3 is TGTGCCAGCAGCTTAAACGCCAGAAGCTCTGGAAACACCATATATTTT.

The chain uses TRBV5-5 and TRBJ1-1; no firm D call. Germline values: CDR1 SGHKS, CDR2 YYEKEE (reference sequence). This CDR3 region has 16 residues. Trimming took 3 bases from V and 1 from J, leaving 16 bases between them. The CDR3 DNA is TGTGCCAGCAGCTCCCATAGGGCGGGAGAGAACACTGAAGCTTTCTTT. Its translation is CASSSHRAGENTEAFF.

The chain couples TRBV14 to TRBJ1-3, with D possibly being TRBD1 (5 bases). The length of the CDR3 is 15 residues. V was clipped by 0 bases and J by 8 bases, with 14 bases between them. In germline, CDR1 is SGHDN, CDR2 FVKESK. The CDR3 DNA reads as TGTGCCAGCAGCCAAGATAGCCCCGGGGGACACACCATATATTTT. Translating it yields CASSQDSPGGHTIYF.

V usage is TRBV25-1 and J usage is TRBJ2-1; 9 positions agree with TRBD1. Per the germline V gene, CDR1 is MGHDK and CDR2 is SYGVNS. The CDR3 has 14 residues. The junction had 6 bases not matched to a gene; V was cut back by 5 bases and J by 7 bases. The CDR3 coding sequence is TGTGCCAGCAGTCGTGGACAGGGGTGGAATGAGCAGTTCTTC. It yields the protein CASSRGQGWNEQFF.

This chain joins TRBV2 and TRBJ2-7, with TRBD2 matching 11 bases. J gave up 7 bases and V 7 bases, and 9 bases lay outside the gene matches. This CDR3 spans 14 amino acids. Looked up from germline, CDR1 is SNHLY and CDR2 is FYNNEI. The chain's CDR3 is CASKVETSGAEQYF. The CDR3 DNA sequence: TGTGCCAGCAAAGTTGAGACTAGCGGGGCAGAGCAGTACTTC. The whole variable domain, remainder taken from reference TRBV2 and TRBJ2-7, is EPEVTQTPSHQVTQMGQEVILRCVPISNHLYFYWYRQILGQKVEFLVSFYNNEISEKSEIFDDQFSVERPDGSNFTLKIRSTKLEDSAMYFCASKVETSGAEQYFGPGTRLTVT.